The sequence of this T cell receptor beta chain was determined in a study of T-cell memory formation after mild COVID-19. Broader study findings: Clones contracting over day 15 to 85 were CD4/CD8 balanced, with later expanders leaning CD4+.

CDR1 and CDR2 (germline): SGHRS, YFSETQ. The CDR3 spans 16 residues. The V gene lost 5 bases and the J gene lost 8 bases, with 23 bases spanning the gap. Employing constant-segment primers, 5'RACE generated TCR alpha and TCR beta cDNA libraries bearing sample barcodes and UMIs. TCRdb passed the 5' RACE reads through MiXCR, listing each CDR3 protein once. This sample has 200,000 to 250,000 distinct CDR3 sequences; 15% to 19% occur once, and the top ten carry 2.1%. This clonotype came up a few times. Its antigen is unidentified. The chain carries TRBV5-1 and TRBJ2-1; D is unresolved. The clonotype comes from an adult woman who had mild COVID-19 (a few samples of this study predate the infection). Cell type and time point are not known. What was sequenced was PBMCs or a T cell subset sorted from them (not recorded which). In nucleotides, the CDR3 is TGCGCCAGCAGTCGGAATACGGCATCCCTAGGAGATGAGCAGTTCTTC. Encoded protein: CASSRNTASLGDEQFF.